Listed here are 10 T cell receptor beta chains from one sample, sequenced in a study of shared clonotypes between healthy human individuals. Sequenced by immunoSEQ multiplex PCR; TCRdb stores in-frame clones only, minus some. The sample contains 2 million to 3 million clones, more than 80% of which appear only once. The sample consisted of naive CD4+ T cells sorted from blood. The subset denotes: CD45RA+ positively selected. These TCRs come from a man between 18 and 35 years old in good health.

The table lists this clone with a count of one. V and J are TRBV7-9 and TRBJ2-5; 9 bases agree with TRBD1. CDR3 length: 15 amino acids. J gave up 5 bases and V 5 bases, and 9 bases lay outside the gene matches. Germline CDR1 reads SEHNR; CDR2 reads FQNEAQ (reference sequence). CDR3 residues: CASSARDRVSETQYF. Here the CDR3 DNA reads TGTGCCAGCAGCGCGCGGGACAGGGTCTCGGAGACCCAGTACTTC.

The DNA for the CDR3 is TGTGCCAGCAGCTTAGATACGACGGGGTACAATGAGCAGTTCTTC. Translated: CASSLDTTGYNEQFF. V usage is TRBV7-6 and J usage is TRBJ2-1; weak D call: TRBD2 (5 bases). Germline CDR1 and CDR2: SGHVS and FNYEAQ. CDR3 length: 15 residues. Trimming stripped 1 base from V and 4 bases from J, with 11 bases between.

On this clone itself: Distinct nucleotide sequences in the sample also encode this CDR3. The V gene is TRBV5-1, the J gene TRBJ1-5; D uncertain. Germline values: CDR1 SGHRS, CDR2 YFSETQ. The CDR3 loop spans 13 amino acids. The ends were cut back, 1 base at V and 6 bases at J, with 8 bases in the middle. DNA for the CDR3: TGCGCCAGCAGCTTGAGTAGAGGTCAGCCCCAGCATTTT. It yields the protein CASSLSRGQPQHF.

V and J are TRBV11-2 and TRBJ2-1, with 8 bases aligning to TRBD2. This CDR3 has 13 residues. In germline, CDR1 is SGHAT, CDR2 FQNNGV. Trimming took 6 bases from V and 8 from J; bases not matched to a gene: 6. In nucleotides, the CDR3 is TGTGCCAGCAGGGGACTAGGGCGGGATGAGCAGTTCTTC. Protein product: CASRGLGRDEQFF.

J is TRBJ2-2 and V is TRBV7-9; possible D gene TRBD1, 6 bases. Germline values: CDR1 SEHNR, CDR2 FQNEAQ (reference sequence). CDR3 length: 15 amino acids. The V gene lost 3 bases and the J gene lost 3 bases, with 11 bases spanning the gap. The CDR3 loop reads CASSFGAGDTGELFF. As DNA, the CDR3 is TGTGCCAGCAGCTTTGGGGCAGGGGACACCGGGGAGCTGTTTTTT.

Remarks on this clone: Other DNA sequences from this sample encode an identical CDR3 as well. The chain links TRBV6-5 to TRBJ2-3; D remains ambiguous. The CDR3 is 14 amino acids. V was trimmed by 2 bases and J by 1 base, leaving 7 bases between them. Germline CDR1 reads MNHEY; CDR2 reads SVGAGI. The CDR3 is CASSYSGGTDTQYF. CDR3 nucleotides: TGTGCCAGCAGTTACAGTGGGGGCACAGATACGCAGTATTTT.

The V and J genes are TRBV19 and TRBJ1-5, with D perhaps matching TRBD1 (6 bases). The germline V gene encodes CDR1 LNHDA and CDR2 SQIVND (reference sequence). The length of the CDR3 is 15 residues. The V gene lost 5 bases and the J gene lost 4 bases, with 15 bases spanning the gap. The CDR3 is CASSPEGGFNQPQHF. For the CDR3, the DNA is TGTGCCAGTAGTCCCGAGGGGGGGTTTAATCAGCCCCAGCATTTT.

The chain links TRBV7-2 to TRBJ2-5; the D gene is possibly TRBD2 (6 bases). The CDR3 length is 15 residues. Per germline, CDR1 SGHTA and CDR2 FQGNSA. V dropped 0 bases and J dropped 3 bases, with 11 bases sitting between them. CDR3 region: CASSLARGEKETQYF. The CDR3 coding sequence is TGTGCCAGCAGCTTAGCGCGGGGCGAAAAAGAGACCCAGTACTTC.

The chain recombines TRBV6-1 with TRBJ2-7; TRBD2 matches at 7 bases. This CDR3 has 17 amino acids. Per the germline V gene, CDR1 is MNHNS and CDR2 is SASEGT. V shed 1 base and J 0 bases; nucleotides not matched to a gene: 9. The CDR3 reads CASSEVLTSWSSYEQYF. CDR3 DNA sequence: TGTGCCAGCAGTGAAGTCCTGACTAGCTGGAGCTCCTACGAGCAGTACTTC.

This clone was seen a single time. This chain uses TRBV5-4 with TRBJ2-1; TRBD1 aligns across 7 bases. J gave up 4 bases and V 4 bases, and 5 bases lay outside the gene matches. The germline CDR1 and CDR2 sequences are SGHNT and YYREEE (reference sequence). CDR3 size: 14 residues. CDR3 DNA sequence: TGTGCCAGCAGCCGGTGGGACAGTTACAATGAGCAGTTCTTC. Residues: CASSRWDSYNEQFF.